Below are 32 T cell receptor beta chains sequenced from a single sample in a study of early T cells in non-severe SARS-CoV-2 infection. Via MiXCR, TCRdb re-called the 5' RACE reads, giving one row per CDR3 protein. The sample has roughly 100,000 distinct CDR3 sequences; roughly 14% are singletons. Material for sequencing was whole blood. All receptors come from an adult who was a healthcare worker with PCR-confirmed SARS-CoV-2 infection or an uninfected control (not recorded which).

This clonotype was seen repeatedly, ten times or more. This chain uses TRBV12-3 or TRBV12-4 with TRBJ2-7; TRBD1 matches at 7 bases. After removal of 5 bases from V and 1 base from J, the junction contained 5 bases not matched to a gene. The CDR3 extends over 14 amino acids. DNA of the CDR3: TGTGCCAGCAGTGGCCTACAGGGGTCCTACGAGCAGTACTTC. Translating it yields CASSGLQGSYEQYF.

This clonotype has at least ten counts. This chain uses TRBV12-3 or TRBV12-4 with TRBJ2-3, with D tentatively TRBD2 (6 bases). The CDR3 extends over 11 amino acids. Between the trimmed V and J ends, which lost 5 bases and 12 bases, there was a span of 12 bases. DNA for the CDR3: TGTGCCAGCAGTCCCCGCGGGGATCAGTATTTT. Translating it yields CASSPRGDQYF.

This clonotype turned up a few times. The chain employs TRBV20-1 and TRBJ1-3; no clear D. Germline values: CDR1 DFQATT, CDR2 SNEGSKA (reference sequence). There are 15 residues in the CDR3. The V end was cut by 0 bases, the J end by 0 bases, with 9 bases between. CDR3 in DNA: TGCAGTGCTAGAGATAGAACAAACTCTGGAAACACCATATATTTT. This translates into CSARDRTNSGNTIYF.

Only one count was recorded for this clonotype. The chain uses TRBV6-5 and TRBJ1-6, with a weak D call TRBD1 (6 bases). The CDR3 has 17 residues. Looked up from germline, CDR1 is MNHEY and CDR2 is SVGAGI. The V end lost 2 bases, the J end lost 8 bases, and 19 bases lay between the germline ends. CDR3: CASSYLRDVGHDSPLHF. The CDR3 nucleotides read TGTGCCAGCAGTTACCTCAGGGATGTGGGACACGATTCACCCCTCCACTTT.

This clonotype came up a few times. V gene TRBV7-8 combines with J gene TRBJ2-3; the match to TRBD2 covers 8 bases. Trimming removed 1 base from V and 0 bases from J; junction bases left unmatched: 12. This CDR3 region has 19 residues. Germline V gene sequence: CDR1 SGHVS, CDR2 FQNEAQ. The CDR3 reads CASSLVRTARLASTDTQYF. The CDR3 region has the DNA TGTGCCAGCAGCTTAGTCCGGACAGCCCGACTAGCGAGCACAGATACGCAGTATTTT.

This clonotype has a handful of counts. The CDR3 sequence: CASSLIAARVRGYEQYF. The DNA for the CDR3 is TGCGCCAGCAGCCTTATAGCCGCAAGGGTTCGAGGTTACGAGCAGTACTTC. The V gene is TRBV10-1, the J gene TRBJ2-7, with D uncertain. Trimming shortened V by 6 bases and J by 4 bases, and 25 bases separated the two germline ends. CDR1 and CDR2 (germline): WNHNN, SYGVQD (reference sequence). The CDR3 contains 17 residues.

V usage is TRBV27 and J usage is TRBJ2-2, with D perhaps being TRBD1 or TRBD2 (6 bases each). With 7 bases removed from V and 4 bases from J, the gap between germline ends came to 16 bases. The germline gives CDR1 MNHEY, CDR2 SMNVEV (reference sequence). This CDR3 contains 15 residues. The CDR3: CASNVSGGGTGELFF. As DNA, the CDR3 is TGTGCCAGCAACGTTTCCGGAGGGGGCACCGGGGAGCTGTTTTTT.

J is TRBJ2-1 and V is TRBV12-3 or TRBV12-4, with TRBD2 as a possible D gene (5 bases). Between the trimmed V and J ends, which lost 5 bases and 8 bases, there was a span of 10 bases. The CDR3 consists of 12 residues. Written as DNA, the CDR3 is TGTGCCAGCAGTCCCCTGGAGGATGAGCAGTTCTTC. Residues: CASSPLEDEQFF.

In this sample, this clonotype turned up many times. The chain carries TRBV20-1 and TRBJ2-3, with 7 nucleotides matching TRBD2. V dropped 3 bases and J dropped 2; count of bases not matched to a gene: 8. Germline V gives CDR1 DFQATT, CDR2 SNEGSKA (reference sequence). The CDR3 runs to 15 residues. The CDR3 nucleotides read TGCAGTGCTAGGTCCCCCCTAGCGGCCACAGATACGCAGTATTTT. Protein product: CSARSPLAATDTQYF.

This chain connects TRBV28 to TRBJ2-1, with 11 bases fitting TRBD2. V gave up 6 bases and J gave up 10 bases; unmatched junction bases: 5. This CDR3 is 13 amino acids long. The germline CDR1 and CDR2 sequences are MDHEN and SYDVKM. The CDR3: CASSRLAGREQFF. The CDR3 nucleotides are TGTGCCAGCAGCAGACTAGCGGGGCGGGAGCAGTTCTTC.

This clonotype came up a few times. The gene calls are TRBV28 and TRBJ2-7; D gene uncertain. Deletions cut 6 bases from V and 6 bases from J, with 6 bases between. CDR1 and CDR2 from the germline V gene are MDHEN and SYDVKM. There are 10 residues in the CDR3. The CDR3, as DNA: TGTGCCAGCAGCGCGGTCGAGCAGTACTTC. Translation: CASSAVEQYF. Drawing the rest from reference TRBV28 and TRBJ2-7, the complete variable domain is DVKVTQSSRYLVKRTGEKVFLECVQDMDHENMFWYRQDPGLGLRLIYFSYDVKMKEKGDIPEGYSVSREKKERFSLILESASTNQTSMYLCASSAVEQYFGPGTRLTVT.

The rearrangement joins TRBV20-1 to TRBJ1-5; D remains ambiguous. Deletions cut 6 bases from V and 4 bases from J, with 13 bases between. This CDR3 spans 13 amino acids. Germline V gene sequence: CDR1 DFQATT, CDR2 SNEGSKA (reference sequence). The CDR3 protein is CSARDFFNQPQHF. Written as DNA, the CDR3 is TGCAGTGCGCGAGACTTTTTTAATCAGCCCCAGCATTTT.

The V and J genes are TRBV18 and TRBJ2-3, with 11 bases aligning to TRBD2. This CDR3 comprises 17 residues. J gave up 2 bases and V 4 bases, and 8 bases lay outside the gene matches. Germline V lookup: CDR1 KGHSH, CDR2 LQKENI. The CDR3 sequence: CASSLKGTSGNTDTQYF. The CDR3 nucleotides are TGTGCCAGCTCACTCAAGGGGACTAGCGGAAACACAGATACGCAGTATTTT.

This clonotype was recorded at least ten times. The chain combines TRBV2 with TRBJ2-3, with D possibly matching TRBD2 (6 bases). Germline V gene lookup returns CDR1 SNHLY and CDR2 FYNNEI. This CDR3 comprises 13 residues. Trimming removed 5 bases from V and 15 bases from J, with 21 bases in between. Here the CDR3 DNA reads TGTGCCAGCAGTAAAGAGCACCGGGGGAACGAATATTTT. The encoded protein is CASSKEHRGNEYF. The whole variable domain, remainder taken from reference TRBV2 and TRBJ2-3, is EPEVTQTPSHQVTQMGQEVILRCVPISNHLYFYWYRQILGQKVEFLVSFYNNEISEKSEIFDDQFSVERPDGSNFTLKIRSTKLEDSAMYFCASSKEHRGNEYFGPGTRLTVL.

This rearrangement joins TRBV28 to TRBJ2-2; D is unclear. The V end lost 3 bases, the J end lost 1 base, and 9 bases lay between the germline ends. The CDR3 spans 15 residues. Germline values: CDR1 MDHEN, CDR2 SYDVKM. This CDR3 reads CASSFSHWNTGELFF. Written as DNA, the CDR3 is TGTGCCAGCAGTTTCAGTCATTGGAACACCGGGGAGCTGTTTTTT.

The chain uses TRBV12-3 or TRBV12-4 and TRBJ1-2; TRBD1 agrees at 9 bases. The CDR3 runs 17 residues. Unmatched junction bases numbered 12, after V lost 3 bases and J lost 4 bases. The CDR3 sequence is CASSLTGQGRGSYGYTF. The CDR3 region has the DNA TGTGCCAGCAGTTTGACCGGACAGGGGCGAGGAAGCTATGGCTACACCTTC.

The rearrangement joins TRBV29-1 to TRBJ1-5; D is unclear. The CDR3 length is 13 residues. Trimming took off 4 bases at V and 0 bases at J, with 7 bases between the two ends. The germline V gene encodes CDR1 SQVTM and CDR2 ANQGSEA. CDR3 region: CSVAADSNQPQHF. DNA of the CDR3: TGCAGCGTTGCGGCGGATAGCAATCAGCCCCAGCATTTT.

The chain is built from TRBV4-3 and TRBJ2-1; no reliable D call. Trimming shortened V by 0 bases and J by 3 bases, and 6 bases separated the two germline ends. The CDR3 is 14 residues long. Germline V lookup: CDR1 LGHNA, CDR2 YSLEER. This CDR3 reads CASSQDRFYNEQFF. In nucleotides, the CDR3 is TGCGCCAGCAGCCAAGACAGATTCTACAATGAGCAGTTCTTC.

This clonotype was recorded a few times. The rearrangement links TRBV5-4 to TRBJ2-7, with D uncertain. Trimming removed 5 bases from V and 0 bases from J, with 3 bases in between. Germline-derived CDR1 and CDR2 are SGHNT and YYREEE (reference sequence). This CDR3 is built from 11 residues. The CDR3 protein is CASRCSYEQYF. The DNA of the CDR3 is TGTGCCAGCAGGTGCTCCTACGAGCAGTACTTC. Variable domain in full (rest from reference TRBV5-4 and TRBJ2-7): ETGVTQSPTHLIKTRGQQVTLRCSSQSGHNTVSWYQQALGQGPQFIFQYYREEENGRGNFPPRFSGLQFPNYSSELNVNALELDDSALYLCASRCSYEQYFGPGTRLTVT.

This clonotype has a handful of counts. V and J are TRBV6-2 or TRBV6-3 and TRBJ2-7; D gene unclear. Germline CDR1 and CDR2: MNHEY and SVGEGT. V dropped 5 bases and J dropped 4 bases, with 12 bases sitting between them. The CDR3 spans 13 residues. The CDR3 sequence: CASSGQFGYEQYF. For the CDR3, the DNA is TGTGCCAGCAGTGGGCAGTTTGGGTACGAGCAGTACTTC.

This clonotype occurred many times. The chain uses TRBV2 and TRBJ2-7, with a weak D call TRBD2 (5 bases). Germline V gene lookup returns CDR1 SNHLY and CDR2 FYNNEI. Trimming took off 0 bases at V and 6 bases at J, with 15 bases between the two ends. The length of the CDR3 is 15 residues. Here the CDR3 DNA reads TGTGCCAGCAGTGAAGCGCTTCAGTTACGGGGCGAGCAGTACTTC. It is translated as CASSEALQLRGEQYF.

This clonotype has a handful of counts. The CDR3 coding sequence is TGCGCCAGCAGCCAAGATCTGGGATACGAGCAGTACTTC. As protein: CASSQDLGYEQYF. This chain uses TRBV4-3 with TRBJ2-7; D is uncertain. CDR1 is LGHNA and CDR2 is YSLEER in the germline V gene. V was pared by 0 bases and J by 4 bases, with 7 bases between. The CDR3 extends over 13 amino acids.

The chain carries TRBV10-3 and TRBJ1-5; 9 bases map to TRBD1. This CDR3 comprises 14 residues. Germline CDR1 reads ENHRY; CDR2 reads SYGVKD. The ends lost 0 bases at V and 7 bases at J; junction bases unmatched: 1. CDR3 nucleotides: TGTGCCATCAGTGAGTCAACAGGGGGCCAGCCCCAGCATTTT. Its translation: CAISESTGGQPQHF.

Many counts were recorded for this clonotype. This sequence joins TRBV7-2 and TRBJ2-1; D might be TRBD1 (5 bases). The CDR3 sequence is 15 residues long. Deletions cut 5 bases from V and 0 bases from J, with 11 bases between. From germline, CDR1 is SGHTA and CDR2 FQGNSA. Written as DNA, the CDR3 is TGTGCCAGCAGCCCAGGGCCTAGCTCCTACAATGAGCAGTTCTTC. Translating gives CASSPGPSSYNEQFF.

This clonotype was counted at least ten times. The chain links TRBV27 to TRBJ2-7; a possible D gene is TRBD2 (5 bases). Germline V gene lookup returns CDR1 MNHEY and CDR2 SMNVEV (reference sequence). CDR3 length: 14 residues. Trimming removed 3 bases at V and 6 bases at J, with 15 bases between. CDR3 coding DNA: TGTGCCAGCAGTTTGTATATAGGGAGCGGCGAGCAGTACTTC. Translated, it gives CASSLYIGSGEQYF.

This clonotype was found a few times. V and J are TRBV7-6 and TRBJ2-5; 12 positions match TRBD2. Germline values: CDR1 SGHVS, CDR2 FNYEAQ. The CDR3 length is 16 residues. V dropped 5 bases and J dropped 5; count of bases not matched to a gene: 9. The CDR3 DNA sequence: TGTGCCAGCAGCCTTCCTAGCGGGAGGGCCTCGGAGACCCAGTACTTC. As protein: CASSLPSGRASETQYF.

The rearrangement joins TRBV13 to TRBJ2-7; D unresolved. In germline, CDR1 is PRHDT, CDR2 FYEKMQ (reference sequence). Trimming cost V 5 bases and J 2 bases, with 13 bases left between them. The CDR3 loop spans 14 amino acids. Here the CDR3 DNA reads TGTGCCAGCAGCCTCACCGACGGTACCTACGAGCAGTACTTC. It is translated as CASSLTDGTYEQYF. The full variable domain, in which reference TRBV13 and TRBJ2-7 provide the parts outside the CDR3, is AAGVIQSPRHLIKEKRETATLKCYPIPRHDTVYWYQQGPGQDPQFLISFYEKMQSDKGSIPDRFSAQQFSDYHSELNMSSLELGDSALYFCASSLTDGTYEQYFGPGTRLTVT.

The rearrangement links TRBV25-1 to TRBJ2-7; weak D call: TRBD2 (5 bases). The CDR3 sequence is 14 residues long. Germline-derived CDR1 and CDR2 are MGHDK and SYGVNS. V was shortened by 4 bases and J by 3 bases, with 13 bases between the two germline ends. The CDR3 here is CASSVGLSGYEQYF. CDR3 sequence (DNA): TGTGCCAGCAGTGTGGGGTTGAGCGGCTACGAGCAGTACTTC.

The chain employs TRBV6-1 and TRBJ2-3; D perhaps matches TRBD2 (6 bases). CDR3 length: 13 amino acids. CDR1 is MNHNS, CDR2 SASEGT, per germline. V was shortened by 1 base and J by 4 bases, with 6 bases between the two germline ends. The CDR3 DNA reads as TGTGCCAGCAGTGAAGGACTAGCAGATACGCAGTATTTT. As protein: CASSEGLADTQYF.

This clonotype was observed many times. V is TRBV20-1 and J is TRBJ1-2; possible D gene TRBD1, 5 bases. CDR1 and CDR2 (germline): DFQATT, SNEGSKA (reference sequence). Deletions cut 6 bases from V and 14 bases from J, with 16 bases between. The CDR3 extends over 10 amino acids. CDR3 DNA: TGCAGTGCATCGAACGGGGGAGGGACCTTC. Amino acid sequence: CSASNGGGTF.

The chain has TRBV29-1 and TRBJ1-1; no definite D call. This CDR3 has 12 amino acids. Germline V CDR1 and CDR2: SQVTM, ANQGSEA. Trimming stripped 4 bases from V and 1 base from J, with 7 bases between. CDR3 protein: CSVAWRNTEAFF. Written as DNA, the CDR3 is TGCAGCGTTGCATGGAGGAACACTGAAGCTTTCTTT.

CDR3 protein: CASSASGAHGELFF. CDR3 DNA: TGTGCCAGCAGCGCCTCAGGGGCGCACGGGGAGCTGTTTTTT. The chain is built from TRBV9 and TRBJ2-2, with D perhaps matching TRBD1 (6 bases). Germline V lookup: CDR1 SGDLS, CDR2 YYNGEE. The V and J ends lost 3 bases and 7 bases respectively, with 13 bases between them. The CDR3 contains 14 residues.